These 27 T cell receptor beta chains were all obtained from the same sample, sequenced in a study of T cell responses to AZD1222 COVID-19 vaccine. Sequencing was performed with immunoSEQ multiplex PCR; in TCRdb, only in-frame clones are kept and a portion is missing. Among about 72,000 clones listed, around 87% were seen once. Sequencing used peripheral blood, obtained on day 0 of AZD1222 vaccination. Receptor source: an adult in good health.

This sequence joins TRBV4-3 and TRBJ2-7; D call uncertain. Germline V gives CDR1 LGHNA, CDR2 YSLEER. Trimming removed 0 bases at V and 2 bases at J, with 11 bases between. The CDR3 sequence is 15 residues long. CDR3 in amino acids: CASSQDINTPYEQYF. CDR3 bases: TGCGCCAGCAGCCAAGATATAAACACCCCCTACGAGCAGTACTTC.

This chain connects TRBV2 to TRBJ1-5, with TRBD1 matching 7 bases. This CDR3 spans 14 amino acids. In germline, CDR1 is SNHLY, CDR2 FYNNEI. Trimming removed 4 bases from V and 5 bases from J; junction bases left unmatched: 5. In DNA, the CDR3 is TGTGCCAGCAGTGTGGCAGGGGGTTATCAGCCCCAGCATTTT. It codes for CASSVAGGYQPQHF. Full variable domain (rest looked up from reference TRBV2 and TRBJ1-5): EPEVTQTPSHQVTQMGQEVILRCVPISNHLYFYWYRQILGQKVEFLVSFYNNEISEKSEIFDDQFSVERPDGSNFTLKIRSTKLEDSAMYFCASSVAGGYQPQHFGDGTRLSIL.

This sequence joins TRBV27 and TRBJ2-3; 11 positions match TRBD1. Trimming at V came to 0 bases and at J to 11 bases, leaving 1 base not matched to a gene. The germline V gene has CDR1 MNHEY and CDR2 SMNVEV (reference sequence). CDR3 length: 13 residues. CDR3 nucleotide sequence: TGTGCCAGCAGTTTATCAGGGACAGGGGGGCAGTATTTT. This codes for CASSLSGTGGQYF.

The chain links TRBV7-8 to TRBJ1-4; possible D gene TRBD1, 6 bases. The CDR3 totals 15 residues. Germline values: CDR1 SGHVS, CDR2 FQNEAQ. Trimming left V 4 bases short and J 0 bases short, with 9 bases between. Written as DNA, the CDR3 is TGTGCCAGCAGCTCTCGACAGGCAACTAATGAAAAACTGTTTTTT. Its translation is CASSSRQATNEKLFF.

This chain connects TRBV2 to TRBJ1-4; 9 nucleotides line up with TRBD1. The CDR3 has 15 residues. CDR1 SNHLY and CDR2 FYNNEI come from the germline V gene. The junction had 10 bases not matched to a gene; V was cut back by 6 bases and J by 8 bases. Here the CDR3 DNA reads TGTGCCAGCAGGAGCAAGGGACAGGGTTGGGAAAAACTGTTTTTT. Translating it yields CASRSKGQGWEKLFF.

The rearrangement joins TRBV10-2 to TRBJ2-5; D unclear. V lost 2 bases and J 5 bases, leaving 9 bases between the germline ends. Looked up from germline, CDR1 is WSHSY and CDR2 is SAAADI. This CDR3 region has 13 residues. Written as DNA, the CDR3 is TGCGCCAGCAGTGAGAATGCTGGGGAGACCCAGTACTTC. It translates to CASSENAGETQYF.

V and J are TRBV6-4 and TRBJ1-2; D may be TRBD1 (6 bases). CDR3 length equals 16 residues. Trimming took 2 bases from V and 6 from J, leaving 19 bases between them. The germline CDR1 and CDR2 sequences are MRHNA and SNTAGT. CDR3 protein: CASSDAPSGGRDGYTF. The CDR3 DNA reads TGTGCCAGCAGTGACGCACCCTCGGGGGGGCGGGATGGCTACACCTTC.

This chain's CDR3 is CASSLHRNTEAFF. The CDR3 DNA is TGCGCCAGCAGCCTACACCGGAACACTGAAGCTTTCTTT. The chain recombines TRBV4-3 with TRBJ1-1; D call uncertain. The germline V gene has CDR1 LGHNA and CDR2 YSLEER. There are 13 residues in the CDR3. Trimming cost V 4 bases and J 1 base, with 7 bases left between them.

CDR3 DNA sequence: TGTGCCGCGACCCCCGGTTCGTCTAATGAAAAACTGTTTTTT. Translation: CAATPGSSNEKLFF. The rearrangement uses TRBV6-5 and TRBJ1-4; D uncertain. The length of the CDR3 is 14 residues. V was clipped by 11 bases and J by 3 bases, with 16 bases between them. Per the germline V gene, CDR1 is MNHEY and CDR2 is SVGAGI.

V is TRBV9 and J is TRBJ2-1, with TRBD2 matching over 7 bases. The CDR3 has 15 residues. V shed 3 bases and J 7 bases; nucleotides not matched to a gene: 10. From germline, CDR1 is SGDLS and CDR2 YYNGEE. This CDR3 is CASSAGLGAWNEQFF. The DNA for the CDR3 is TGTGCCAGCAGCGCAGGACTAGGAGCGTGGAATGAGCAGTTCTTC.

V is TRBV27 and J is TRBJ1-5; 7 positions match TRBD1. The CDR3 has 18 residues. Losses at the gene ends were 7 bases for V and 4 bases for J; bases not matched to a gene: 19. Germline loops: CDR1 MNHEY, CDR2 SMNVEV (reference sequence). The CDR3 coding sequence is TGTGCCAGCAAGAGGCCCCAGGCGCGACAGGGAAGGAATCAGCCCCAGCATTTT. Encoded protein: CASKRPQARQGRNQPQHF.

V gene TRBV7-2 combines with J gene TRBJ1-2; 7 bases match TRBD1. The CDR3 totals 14 residues. Germline CDR1 is SGHTA and CDR2 is FQGNSA. Unmatched junction bases numbered 6, after V lost 0 bases and J lost 8 bases. CDR3 nucleotides: TGTGCCAGCAGCTTAGCGTACAGGGGCGGCGGCTACACCTTC. Translation: CASSLAYRGGGYTF.

This chain joins TRBV6-5 and TRBJ2-7; weak D call: TRBD1 (5 bases). V was trimmed by 0 bases and J by 2 bases, leaving 5 bases between them. CDR1 MNHEY and CDR2 SVGAGI come from the germline V gene. The CDR3 consists of 13 residues. The CDR3 DNA follows: TGTGCCAGCAGTTACTCGACAGCCTACGAGCAGTACTTC. Protein sequence: CASSYSTAYEQYF.

The CDR3 DNA is TGTGCCAGCAGCTTGGAGTCTGCGCTGCGCCCCCAGCATTTT. It is translated as CASSLESALRPQHF. The chain carries TRBV5-5 and TRBJ1-5; no definite D call. V shed 0 bases and J shed 10 bases, with 14 bases lying between them. The CDR3 runs to 14 residues. CDR1 SGHKS and CDR2 YYEKEE come from the germline V gene (reference sequence). Full variable domain (outside the CDR3, taken from reference TRBV5-5 and TRBJ1-5): DAGVTQSPTHLIKTRGQQVTLRCSPISGHKSVSWYQQVLGQGPQFIFQYYEKEERGRGNFPDRFSARQFPNYSSELNVNALLLGDSALYLCASSLESALRPQHFGDGTRLSIL.

The chain uses TRBV5-1 and TRBJ2-1, with TRBD2 matching over 12 bases. CDR1 and CDR2 (germline): SGHRS, YFSETQ. With 0 bases clipped from V and 6 bases from J, the junction kept 10 bases outside the gene matches. The CDR3 totals 18 residues. The CDR3: CASSLDASGGAVVNEQFF. The CDR3 DNA reads as TGCGCCAGCAGCTTGGATGCTAGCGGGGGGGCGGTGGTCAATGAGCAGTTCTTC.

The J gene is TRBJ1-2, the V gene TRBV9; 12 bases align to TRBD1. The CDR3 is made up of 16 amino acids. Trimming removed 4 bases from V and 4 bases from J; junction bases left unmatched: 8. Germline V gene data show CDR1 as SGDLS and CDR2 as YYNGEE. The CDR3 coding sequence is TGTGCCAGCAGCCCCTCCGGGACAGGGGGCCCCTATGGCTACACCTTC. Translating it yields CASSPSGTGGPYGYTF.

This clone was observed a few times. V usage is TRBV7-8 and J usage is TRBJ1-1; D not resolved. The germline gives CDR1 SGHVS, CDR2 FQNEAQ. CDR3 length: 14 residues. The V end lost 3 bases, the J end lost 1 base, and 9 bases lay between the germline ends. The CDR3 region is CASSFVVGNTEAFF. The CDR3 nucleotides read TGTGCCAGCAGCTTCGTGGTAGGGAACACTGAAGCTTTCTTT.

The V and J genes are TRBV6-1 and TRBJ1-5; D remains unclear. The V gene's germline CDR1 is MNHNS and CDR2 SASEGT. The V end was cut by 3 bases, the J end by 3 bases, with 3 bases between. This CDR3 contains 12 residues. The CDR3 protein is CASSDSNQPQHF. CDR3 DNA sequence: TGTGCCAGCAGTGATTCCAATCAGCCCCAGCATTTT.

The V call is TRBV9, the J call TRBJ2-5; tentatively, D is TRBD2 (7 bases). Looked up from germline, CDR1 is SGDLS and CDR2 is YYNGEE. This CDR3 comprises 15 residues. Trimming shortened V by 4 bases and J by 2 bases, and 15 bases separated the two germline ends. The DNA of the CDR3 is TGTGCCAGCAGCCCTGGGGCGGGGGCGCAAGAGACCCAGTACTTC. It codes for CASSPGAGAQETQYF.

This sequence joins TRBV11-3 and TRBJ2-1; D may be TRBD2 (5 bases). The CDR3 is 15 amino acids. CDR1 is SGHNT, CDR2 YENEEA, per germline. The V end was cut by 5 bases, the J end by 5 bases, with 16 bases between. The CDR3 DNA is TGTGCCAGCAGCCGAGGACTCACTTCGGACAATGAGCAGTTCTTC. Amino acids: CASSRGLTSDNEQFF.

The CDR3 here is CASSPGGGGTDTQYF. In nucleotides, the CDR3 is TGTGCCAGCAGCCCCGGGGGCGGGGGCACAGATACGCAGTATTTT. This rearrangement joins TRBV3-1 (or the pseudogene TRBV3-2) to TRBJ2-3; D is possibly TRBD1 or TRBD2 (6 bases each). V lost 4 bases and J 1 base, leaving 12 bases between the germline ends. Looked up from germline, CDR1 is LGHDT and CDR2 is YNNKEL (reference sequence). The CDR3 sequence is 15 residues long.

The chain joins TRBV5-1 to TRBJ2-5; D call uncertain. The germline CDR1 and CDR2 sequences are SGHRS and YFSETQ. There are 15 residues in the CDR3. The V gene lost 0 bases and the J gene lost 5 bases, with 14 bases spanning the gap. CDR3 in DNA: TGCGCCAGCAGCTTGGTTTCCCAGGAAGGGGAGACCCAGTACTTC. It translates to CASSLVSQEGETQYF.

This clone appeared once. The chain uses TRBV6-5 and TRBJ1-2, with TRBD1 identical over 7 bases. Germline V gene sequence: CDR1 MNHEY, CDR2 SVGAGI. The CDR3 totals 14 residues. V lost 5 bases and J lost 14; bases outside the gene matches: 17. The CDR3 DNA sequence: TGTGCCAGCAGTACAAAGGGGGCGAAGGAGGGCCTGACCTTC. It translates to CASSTKGAKEGLTF.

The V and J genes are TRBV19 and TRBJ1-2, with 8 bases fitting TRBD1. Trimming removed 4 bases from V and 4 bases from J; junction bases left unmatched: 8. The CDR3 length is 15 residues. Germline CDR1 is LNHDA and CDR2 is SQIVND (reference sequence). CDR3 coding DNA: TGTGCCAGTAGTACTGACAGGGGCAATATCTATGGCTACACCTTC. Translation: CASSTDRGNIYGYTF.

This chain joins TRBV27 and TRBJ1-6; 7 positions agree with TRBD1. The germline gives CDR1 MNHEY, CDR2 SMNVEV (reference sequence). The CDR3 has 14 residues. V lost 6 bases to trimming and J lost 13 bases; unmatched junction nucleotides: 12. DNA for the CDR3: TGTGCCAGCAGGCAGACAGGGTACAGAAGGCCCCTCCACTTT. Translating gives CASRQTGYRRPLHF.

The DNA of the CDR3 is TGTGCCAGCAGCTTAGGGGCAGGGGGCTTCTATGAGCAGTTCTTC. Translation gives CASSLGAGGFYEQFF. The rearrangement joins TRBV7-9 to TRBJ2-1, with 8 bases aligning to TRBD1. CDR1 and CDR2 from the germline V gene are SEHNR and FQNEAQ (reference sequence). The CDR3 is made up of 15 amino acids. J gave up 8 bases and V 1 base, and 7 bases lay outside the gene matches. Variable domain in full (rest from reference TRBV7-9 and TRBJ2-1): DTGVSQNPRHKITKRGQNVTFRCDPISEHNRLYWYRQTLGQGPEFLTYFQNEAQLEKSRLLSDRFSAERPKGSFSTLEIQRTEQGDSAMYLCASSLGAGGFYEQFFGPGTRLTVL.

The rearrangement joins TRBV27 to TRBJ2-7; 8 bases line up with TRBD2. Unmatched junction bases numbered 5, after V lost 2 bases and J lost 5 bases. The CDR3 loop spans 14 amino acids. Germline assignment: CDR1 MNHEY and CDR2 SMNVEV (reference sequence). In nucleotides, the CDR3 is TGTGCCAGCAGTTTAAACGGGGGGGTCCACGAGCAGTACTTC. It translates to CASSLNGGVHEQYF.